Presented here are 10 T cell receptor beta chains from one specimen sequenced in a study of T cells after yellow fever vaccination. MiXCR was run by TCRdb on the 5' RACE reads, yielding one entry per CDR3 protein. The sample carries fewer than 350,000 distinct CDR3 sequences, about 8.7% recorded once. Here the sequenced sample was PBMCs, taken on the day of the first yellow fever vaccination. The receptor source for this set is a young man who received the YFV17D yellow fever vaccine.

This clonotype appeared a few times. This chain's CDR3 is CASSDSKGADEQFF. The CDR3, as DNA: TGTGCCAGCAGTGACTCTAAGGGGGCCGATGAGCAGTTCTTC. The V call is TRBV6-4, the J call TRBJ2-1, with 7 nucleotides matching TRBD1. V gave up 0 bases and J gave up 8 bases; unmatched junction bases: 4. Per the germline V gene, CDR1 is MRHNA and CDR2 is SNTAGT. The CDR3 contains 14 residues.

V is TRBV12-3 or TRBV12-4 and J is TRBJ1-1, with D unclear. Trimming stripped 1 base from V and 1 base from J, with 10 bases between. This CDR3 is 15 amino acids long. The CDR3 region is CASSLGDLGNTEAFF. The CDR3 DNA is TGTGCCAGCAGTTTAGGGGATTTGGGGAACACTGAAGCTTTCTTT.

The chain combines TRBV29-1 with TRBJ1-2, with D maybe TRBD1 (5 bases). Germline assignment: CDR1 SQVTM and CDR2 ANQGSEA. The CDR3 contains 13 residues. V lost 6 bases to trimming and J lost 5 bases, with 16 bases between them. The CDR3: CSVGGTLTYGYTF. CDR3 coding DNA: TGCAGCGTCGGAGGGACCCTAACTTATGGCTACACCTTC.

Only a few counts were recorded for this clonotype. The J gene is TRBJ1-5, the V gene TRBV4-1; weak D call: TRBD1 (5 bases). The CDR3 runs to 17 residues. Trimming pared 1 base from V and 1 base from J, leaving 14 bases between. CDR1 is MGHRA and CDR2 is YSYEKL in the germline V gene. The CDR3 nucleotides read TGCGCCAGCAGCCAAGCGAACCGGGACCGAAGCAATCAGCCCCAGCATTTT. Residues: CASSQANRDRSNQPQHF.

The genes are TRBV7-3 and TRBJ1-1, with 7 bases matching TRBD1. The germline V gene encodes CDR1 SGHTA and CDR2 FQGTGA. The CDR3 has 13 amino acids. The trim removed 5 bases at V and 3 bases at J, leaving 3 bases unmatched. The chain's CDR3 is CASSLGTDTEAFF. CDR3 coding DNA: TGTGCCAGCAGCCTGGGGACAGACACTGAAGCTTTCTTT. Combining the CDR3 with reference TRBV7-3 and TRBJ1-1 gives the whole variable domain GAGVSQTPSNKVTEKGKYVELRCDPISGHTALYWYRQSLGQGPEFLIYFQGTGAADDSGLPNDRFFAVRPEGSVSTLKIQRTERGDSAVYLCASSLGTDTEAFFGQGTRLTVV.

In its sample, this clonotype was seen a few times. The V call is TRBV7-2, the J call TRBJ2-2; 15 nucleotides match TRBD2. Trimming cost V 4 bases and J 6 bases; bases outside gene matches: 6. The CDR3 is made up of 17 amino acids. Germline-derived CDR1 and CDR2 are SGHTA and FQGNSA. In DNA form, the CDR3 reads TGTGCCAGCAGCTCAAGGCGGACTAGCGGGGGGGCCGGGGAGCTGTTTTTT. This translates into CASSSRRTSGGAGELFF.

This chain uses TRBV6-1 with TRBJ2-7; D may be TRBD2 (6 bases). Deletions cut 5 bases from V and 8 bases from J, with 19 bases between. The CDR3 consists of 14 residues. Germline CDR1 MNHNS, CDR2 SASEGT. CDR3 DNA sequence: TGTGCCAGCAGTCGCGACGGCACGGGGAGGCAGCAGTACTTC. Translating gives CASSRDGTGRQQYF.

Notes on this clonotype: One base away lies a much larger clone, so this may be a sequencing read error. The chain links TRBV28 to TRBJ1-5; D is possibly TRBD1 (5 bases). The germline V gene has CDR1 MDHEN and CDR2 SYDVKM. The ends were cut back, 5 bases at V and 5 bases at J, with 7 bases in the middle. The CDR3 totals 12 residues. The CDR3 bases are TGTGCCAGCAGTGACAGCCATCAGCCCCAGCATTTT. Translation: CASSDSHQPQHF.

The V gene is TRBV7-9, the J gene TRBJ1-6, with D hard to call. Deletions cut 1 base from V and 9 bases from J, with 10 bases between. The CDR3 covers 14 residues. Germline loops: CDR1 SEHNR, CDR2 FQNEAQ (reference sequence). The CDR3 DNA reads TGTGCCAGCAGCTTAGTCTTCCCGGGTTCACCCCTCCACTTT. The encoded protein is CASSLVFPGSPLHF. The complete variable domain, with remaining parts taken from reference TRBV7-9 and TRBJ1-6, reads DTGVSQNPRHKITKRGQNVTFRCDPISEHNRLYWYRQTLGQGPEFLTYFQNEAQLEKSRLLSDRFSAERPKGSFSTLEIQRTEQGDSAMYLCASSLVFPGSPLHFGNGTRLTVT.

There are a few counts of this clonotype. The chain is built from TRBV4-1 and TRBJ2-3; D not certain. The CDR3 loop spans 17 amino acids. Germline assignment: CDR1 MGHRA and CDR2 YSYEKL. Trimming pared 0 bases from V and 2 bases from J, leaving 15 bases between. DNA for the CDR3: TGCGCCAGCAGCCAAGATAAAGACGCAAGGACCACAGATACGCAGTATTTT. Protein: CASSQDKDARTTDTQYF.